This TCR beta chain is from a study of T cell responses to AZD1222 COVID-19 vaccine. This table comes from immunoSEQ multiplex PCR, and its TCRdb copy is limited to in-frame clones, with some not included. Counted here are approximately 77,000 clones, just over 90% occurring once; the ten biggest clones make up approximately 6.6%. This CDR3 is built from 18 residues. V shed 6 bases, J shed 0 bases, and the junction held 8 bases outside the gene matches. Germline V gene data show CDR1 as MDHEN and CDR2 as SYDVKM. V usage is TRBV28 and J usage is TRBJ2-2; 12 nucleotides align to TRBD2. The input for sequencing was peripheral blood, taken on day 0 of MenACWY control vaccination. This TCR was sampled from an adult in good health. CDR3 region: CASSATSGRLANTGELFF. The CDR3 coding sequence is TGTGCCAGCAGCGCTACTAGCGGGAGGCTCGCGAACACCGGGGAGCTGTTTTTT.